What follows are 15 T cell receptor beta chains derived from one specimen sequenced in a study of blood T cell repertoires in COVID-19. The repertoire was sequenced with immunoSEQ multiplex PCR; TCRdb's copy has only in-frame clones and lacks some. Here the sample spans fewer than 250,000 clones, around 81% being singletons. Sequencing was performed on peripheral blood. These receptor sequences come from a man in his sixties with COVID-19, enrolled during active disease.

The rearrangement links TRBV28 to TRBJ2-2; 8 bases agree with TRBD2. CDR3 length equals 15 residues. V lost 2 bases, J lost 7 bases, and 6 bases stayed unmatched. Germline lookup yields CDR1 MDHEN and CDR2 SYDVKM. The CDR3: CASSLAGGGSGELFF. The CDR3 region has the DNA TGTGCCAGCAGTTTAGCGGGAGGAGGTAGCGGGGAGCTGTTTTTT.

This clone was picked up a small number of times. V gene TRBV5-5 combines with J gene TRBJ1-1, with D possibly being TRBD1 (6 bases). The length of the CDR3 is 18 residues. Looked up from germline, CDR1 is SGHKS and CDR2 is YYEKEE (reference sequence). Trimming shortened V by 0 bases and J by 5 bases, and 23 bases separated the two germline ends. The CDR3 bases are TGTGCCAGCAGCTTGGGGGCATGGGTTGACAGGTTAAATACTGAAGCTTTCTTT. The encoded protein is CASSLGAWVDRLNTEAFF.

The chain uses TRBV5-1 and TRBJ2-7; 11 bases map to TRBD2. The CDR3 loop spans 17 amino acids. The J segment lost 7 bases and the V segment lost 0 bases, leaving 12 bases of the junction unmatched. Germline CDR1 is SGHRS and CDR2 is YFSETQ. DNA for the CDR3: TGCGCCAGCAGCTTGGACCCCATAGCGGGAGGGAGAGATGAGCAGTACTTC. The encoded protein is CASSLDPIAGGRDEQYF.

The rearrangement links TRBV9 to TRBJ1-4, with TRBD1 identical over 7 bases. This CDR3 is 14 amino acids long. J gave up 5 bases and V 4 bases, and 5 bases lay outside the gene matches. The V gene's germline CDR1 is SGDLS and CDR2 YYNGEE. CDR3 region: CASSLDRRNEKLFF. In nucleotides, the CDR3 is TGTGCCAGCAGCTTGGACAGGAGGAATGAAAAACTGTTTTTT.

The V and J genes are TRBV10-3 and TRBJ1-2, with 9 bases that match TRBD1. The CDR3 extends over 13 amino acids. The V gene end was trimmed by 6 bases and the J gene end by 6 bases; junction bases not matched to a gene: 5. Per germline, CDR1 ENHRY and CDR2 SYGVKD. The DNA for the CDR3 is TGTGCCATCAGCCCGGACAGGGGAAATGGCTACACCTTC. Its protein is CAISPDRGNGYTF.

Comments on this clone: The identical CDR3 is also encoded by other nucleotide sequences in the sample. This chain connects TRBV5-1 to TRBJ2-5; tentative D call: TRBD2 (5 bases). This CDR3 spans 14 amino acids. Germline-derived CDR1 and CDR2 are SGHRS and YFSETQ. Trimming removed 4 bases at V and 5 bases at J, with 15 bases between. The CDR3 region is CASSPGPGGETQYF. CDR3 coding DNA: TGCGCCAGCAGCCCTGGACCCGGCGGGGAGACCCAGTACTTC.

This clone has only one observation. The chain is built from TRBV30 and TRBJ2-7; possibly TRBD2 for D (5 bases). V lost 3 bases to trimming and J lost 7 bases, with 13 bases between them. This CDR3 has 12 amino acids. CDR1 GTSNPN and CDR2 SVGIG come from the germline V gene (reference sequence). CDR3 nucleotides: TGTGCCTGGAGGGGGAGTGGGTTTGAGCAGTACTTC. It is translated as CAWRGSGFEQYF. Using reference TRBV30 and TRBJ2-7 for the parts outside the CDR3, the full variable domain is SQTIHQWPATLVQPVGSPLSLECTVEGTSNPNLYWYRQAAGRGLQLLFYSVGIGQISSEVPQNLSASRPQDRQFILSSKKLLLSDSGFYLCAWRGSGFEQYFGPGTRLTVT.

The V call is TRBV28, the J call TRBJ1-1; D not resolved. The CDR3 is made up of 10 amino acids. In germline, CDR1 is MDHEN, CDR2 SYDVKM. V lost 6 bases, J lost 7 bases, and 6 bases lay in between. The CDR3 coding sequence is TGTGCCAGCAGAGACATTGAAGCTTTCTTT. Residues: CASRDIEAFF. The complete variable domain, with remaining parts taken from reference TRBV28 and TRBJ1-1, reads DVKVTQSSRYLVKRTGEKVFLECVQDMDHENMFWYRQDPGLGLRLIYFSYDVKMKEKGDIPEGYSVSREKKERFSLILESASTNQTSMYLCASRDIEAFFGQGTRLTVV.

This clone occurred once. The rearrangement links TRBV6-1 to TRBJ1-1; D perhaps matches TRBD1 (5 bases). The CDR3 runs 15 residues. The V end was cut by 3 bases, the J end by 0 bases, with 11 bases between. Germline loops: CDR1 MNHNS, CDR2 SASEGT. The CDR3 region is CASSEQGGMNTEAFF. The CDR3 nucleotides are TGTGCCAGCAGTGAGCAGGGCGGGATGAACACTGAAGCTTTCTTT.

The rearrangement joins TRBV7-9 to TRBJ2-3, with 7 bases aligning to TRBD1. CDR3 length: 15 amino acids. The trim removed 5 bases at V and 0 bases at J, leaving 5 bases unmatched. CDR1 and CDR2 from the germline V gene are SEHNR and FQNEAQ (reference sequence). The CDR3, as DNA: TGTGCCAGCAGCCTTCGGACAGGTAGCACAGATACGCAGTATTTT. It codes for CASSLRTGSTDTQYF.

The sample holds one count of this clone. The chain carries TRBV19 and TRBJ1-5; D may be TRBD1 (5 bases). Per germline, CDR1 LNHDA and CDR2 SQIVND (reference sequence). There are 13 residues in the CDR3. The V end was cut by 9 bases, the J end by 11 bases, with 20 bases between. The CDR3, as DNA: TGTGCCAGCCAGGATGGGGGAGGGTCAGCCCAGCATTTT. Translating it yields CASQDGGGSAQHF.

This clone was detected a few times. The chain uses TRBV5-8 and TRBJ1-2; 9 nucleotides line up with TRBD1. The junction had 5 bases not matched to a gene; V was cut back by 3 bases and J by 2 bases. CDR1 is SGHTS, CDR2 YDEGEE, per germline. The CDR3 totals 15 residues. The CDR3 bases are TGTGCCAGCAGCTCAAGACAGGGGGAAAACTATGGCTACACCTTC. Protein: CASSSRQGENYGYTF.

This clone showed up just once. The genes are TRBV10-3 and TRBJ2-7, with 8 bases aligning to TRBD1. Germline trimming cut 6 bases from V and 3 bases from J; bases unmatched to any gene: 4. CDR1 is ENHRY and CDR2 is SYGVKD in the germline V gene. This CDR3 has 13 residues. The CDR3 coding sequence is TGTGCCATCAGCTACGACAGGGGCTACGAGCAGTACTTC. Encoded protein: CAISYDRGYEQYF.

V usage is TRBV2 and J usage is TRBJ1-5; TRBD1 aligns across 8 bases. The CDR3 contains 16 residues. From germline, CDR1 is SNHLY and CDR2 FYNNEI. V was clipped by 6 bases and J by 7 bases; unmatched bases: 14. CDR3 nucleotides: TGTGCCAGCAGGACCATCGGACAGGGCGGTTACCAGCCCCAGCATTTT. Translation gives CASRTIGQGGYQPQHF.

CDR3 DNA sequence: TGTGCCAGCAGCCAAGGACATCGGAAATTCGGTGCAAATGAGCAGTTCTTC. Translated, it gives CASSQGHRKFGANEQFF. The V gene is TRBV14, the J gene TRBJ2-1; no firm D call. Trimming removed 1 base from V and 7 bases from J, with 20 bases in between. The V gene's germline CDR1 is SGHDN and CDR2 FVKESK. The CDR3 is 17 amino acids. Full variable domain (rest looked up from reference TRBV14 and TRBJ2-1): EAGVTQFPSHSVIEKGQTVTLRCDPISGHDNLYWYRRVMGKEIKFLLHFVKESKQDESGMPNNRFLAERTGGTYSTLKVQPAELEDSGVYFCASSQGHRKFGANEQFFGPGTRLTVL.